The next 18 T cell receptor beta chains were all read from a single sample in a study of persistence of HIV-infected CD4 T cells. Stimulation used 9 to 10 ug/mL lysate from CMV-infected fibroblasts. Responding CD4+ T cells were sorted by upregulation of both CD40 ligand and CD69. No antigen is known for these receptors. The libraries were made with immunoSEQ version 4 in survey mode. The data were produced by immunoSEQ multiplex PCR, yet TCRdb's version contains in-frame clones alone and is incomplete. The sample contains approximately 20,000 clones, approximately 80% of which appear only once. Sequences were derived from CD4+ T cells sorted from PBMCs after approximately 20-hour stimulation, sampled from a patient who received antiretroviral therapy. Source of these receptors: an adult man with HIV who was CMV-seropositive.

This chain links TRBV2 with TRBJ2-4; weak D call: TRBD2 (5 bases). V gave up 8 bases and J gave up 4 bases, with 6 bases separating them. This CDR3 is built from 11 residues. Germline CDR1 reads SNHLY; CDR2 reads FYNNEI. This chain's CDR3 is CASGEKNIQYF. The CDR3 DNA is TGTGCCAGCGGGGAGAAAAACATTCAGTACTTC.

The V gene is TRBV7-6, the J gene TRBJ1-6; possibly TRBD1 for D (6 bases). Trimming took 4 bases from V and 5 from J, leaving 15 bases between them. The CDR3 length is 16 residues. The germline V gene has CDR1 SGHVS and CDR2 FNYEAQ. The CDR3 DNA sequence: TGTGCCAGCAGCTCCCGGGCACAGGGAAATAATTCACCCCTCCACTTT. Translation gives CASSSRAQGNNSPLHF.

The chain is built from TRBV24-1 and TRBJ2-2; 10 bases line up with TRBD2. V gave up 5 bases and J gave up 4 bases; unmatched junction bases: 12. This CDR3 region has 18 residues. Germline values: CDR1 KGHDR, CDR2 SFDVKD. This chain's CDR3 is CATSGASGGAAGTGELFF. In DNA, the CDR3 is TGTGCCACCAGTGGCGCTAGCGGGGGCGCCGCGGGCACCGGGGAGCTGTTTTTT.

The chain combines TRBV6-5 with TRBJ2-7, with TRBD1 as a possible D gene (6 bases). Germline assignment: CDR1 MNHEY and CDR2 SVGAGI. The CDR3 length is 13 residues. The V and J ends lost 7 bases and 2 bases respectively, with 12 bases between them. CDR3 DNA sequence: TGTGCCAGCAAATTAGGACAGACCTACGAGCAGTACTTC. It is translated as CASKLGQTYEQYF.

V usage is TRBV7-9 and J usage is TRBJ1-2; the D gene is possibly TRBD1 (6 bases). CDR3 size: 15 residues. In germline, CDR1 is SEHNR, CDR2 FQNEAQ (reference sequence). Trimming removed 2 bases from V and 8 bases from J, with 18 bases in between. The CDR3 DNA follows: TGTGCCAGCAGCTTATTGGAAGGCAGGGGAGGCGGCTACACCTTC. Residues: CASSLLEGRGGGYTF.

The rearrangement uses TRBV5-5 and TRBJ2-3; the D is unclear. The CDR3 is 14 amino acids. The V and J ends lost 7 bases and 2 bases respectively, with 14 bases between them. Germline lookup yields CDR1 SGHKS and CDR2 YYEKEE (reference sequence). Here the CDR3 reads CASRRTTFTDTQYF. DNA of the CDR3: TGTGCCAGCCGCAGGACCACCTTCACAGATACGCAGTATTTT. The entire variable domain, with the rest obtained from reference TRBV5-5 and TRBJ2-3, is as follows: DAGVTQSPTHLIKTRGQQVTLRCSPISGHKSVSWYQQVLGQGPQFIFQYYEKEERGRGNFPDRFSARQFPNYSSELNVNALLLGDSALYLCASRRTTFTDTQYFGPGTRLTVL.

The gene calls are TRBV28 and TRBJ1-5, with D maybe TRBD1 (6 bases). CDR1 is MDHEN and CDR2 is SYDVKM in the germline V gene. There are 15 residues in the CDR3. Trimming removed 6 bases at V and 0 bases at J, with 12 bases between. CDR3 region: CASSPGGHSNQPQHF. CDR3 nucleotide sequence: TGTGCCAGCAGCCCCGGGGGGCATAGCAATCAGCCCCAGCATTTT.

The chain has TRBV30 and TRBJ1-4; D not certain. The germline V gene has CDR1 GTSNPN and CDR2 SVGIG (reference sequence). V lost 3 bases and J lost 6, with 20 bases in between. The CDR3 runs to 16 residues. The CDR3 DNA reads as TGTGCCTGGAGCCATGGAGTCTCCCCGGGAGATGAAAAACTGTTTTTT. This gives the protein CAWSHGVSPGDEKLFF.

The CDR3 DNA follows: TGTGCCACCAGCAGTCCTAGCGGGGGCTCCCAGATTAAGGCCAAAAACATTCAGTACTTC. Residues: CATSSPSGGSQIKAKNIQYF. V and J are TRBV15 and TRBJ2-4; 10 nucleotides align to TRBD2. The ends lost 3 bases at V and 1 base at J; junction bases unmatched: 15. Looked up from germline, CDR1 is LNHNV and CDR2 is YYDKDF (reference sequence). The CDR3 length is 20 residues.

The chain employs TRBV19 and TRBJ1-1; TRBD1 agrees at 7 bases. Germline V lookup: CDR1 LNHDA, CDR2 SQIVND (reference sequence). This CDR3 comprises 12 residues. Trimming at V came to 3 bases and at J to 8 bases, leaving 3 bases not matched to a gene. CDR3: CASSMTGREAFF. The CDR3 nucleotides read TGTGCCAGTAGTATGACAGGGAGGGAAGCTTTCTTT.

The chain links TRBV7-6 to TRBJ1-4; 10 positions agree with TRBD1. V shed 1 base and J 7 bases; nucleotides not matched to a gene: 6. Germline V CDR1 and CDR2: SGHVS, FNYEAQ. This CDR3 has 16 amino acids. The CDR3 here is CASSLGQGAGSEKLFF. CDR3 nucleotides: TGTGCCAGCAGCTTAGGACAGGGGGCAGGAAGTGAAAAACTGTTTTTT.

Turning to this clone: The junction shows a germline mismatch at one end, possibly a read error. The chain links TRBV10-3 to TRBJ2-1; 8 bases are shared with TRBD2. CDR1 is ENHRY and CDR2 is SYGVKD in the germline V gene. The CDR3 is made up of 14 amino acids. The CDR3 DNA reads TGTGTCATCAGCCTTAGCGGGGTTCGGGATGAGCAGTTCTTC. It yields the protein CVISLSGVRDEQFF.

The chain has TRBV18 and TRBJ2-7; TRBD1 matches 8 bases. CDR3 length: 13 residues. The ends lost 4 bases at V and 5 bases at J; junction bases unmatched: 4. CDR1 is KGHSH, CDR2 LQKENI, per germline. The CDR3 DNA reads TGTGCCAGCTCACAAACAGGGGGAAACGAGCAGTACTTC. Translating gives CASSQTGGNEQYF.

The V and J genes are TRBV6-6 and TRBJ1-1; D gene uncertain. V shed 6 bases and J shed 3 bases, with 14 bases lying between them. The CDR3 is 14 residues long. Germline CDR1 reads MNHNY; CDR2 reads SVGAGI (reference sequence). CDR3 DNA: TGTGCCAGCAGCGGGGAGGGTAGGTACACTGAAGCTTTCTTT. It translates to CASSGEGRYTEAFF.

In nucleotides, the CDR3 is TGTGCCAGCAGCCGGTCTGGGGCCAACGTCCTGACTTTC. Encoded protein: CASSRSGANVLTF. The chain recombines TRBV7-8 with TRBJ2-6; D remains ambiguous. V lost 5 bases to trimming and J lost 1 base, with 3 bases between them. Germline CDR1 reads SGHVS; CDR2 reads FQNEAQ. This CDR3 comprises 13 residues. Combining the CDR3 with reference TRBV7-8 and TRBJ2-6 gives the whole variable domain GAGVSQSPRYKVAKRGQDVALRCDPISGHVSLFWYQQALGQGPEFLTYFQNEAQLDKSGLPSDRFFAERPEGSVSTLKIQRTQQEDSAVYLCASSRSGANVLTFGAGSRLTVL.

This chain joins TRBV9 and TRBJ2-2, with 10 bases lining up with TRBD1. The germline V gene has CDR1 SGDLS and CDR2 YYNGEE. J lost 7 bases, V lost 5 bases, and 5 bases had no gene match. The CDR3 consists of 14 residues. CDR3 nucleotide sequence: TGTGCCAGCAGTGCGACAGGGGGCAGCGGGGAGCTGTTTTTT. Residues: CASSATGGSGELFF.

This CDR3 reads CASSVGGLSGGAYEQYF. DNA of the CDR3: TGTGCCAGCAGCGTAGGCGGACTGAGCGGGGGGGCCTACGAGCAGTACTTC. V usage is TRBV9 and J usage is TRBJ2-7; 10 bases map to TRBD2. J was trimmed by 2 bases and V by 0 bases; bases with no gene match: 8. Germline CDR1 is SGDLS and CDR2 is YYNGEE. CDR3 length: 17 residues. The variable domain in full, with the rest retrieved from reference TRBV9 and TRBJ2-7, is DSGVTQTPKHLITATGQRVTLRCSPRSGDLSVYWYQQSLDQGLQFLIQYYNGEERAKGNILERFSAQQFPDLHSELNLSSLELGDSALYFCASSVGGLSGGAYEQYFGPGTRLTVT.

This clone was observed once. The chain couples TRBV20-1 to TRBJ1-1, with D possibly TRBD1 on 5 matching bases. The CDR3 is made up of 15 amino acids. Germline-derived CDR1 and CDR2 are DFQATT and SNEGSKA (reference sequence). The ends were cut back, 3 bases at V and 1 base at J, with 15 bases in the middle. CDR3 protein: CSASLMGLRNTEAFF. CDR3 sequence (DNA): TGCAGTGCTAGTCTGATGGGGCTTCGGAACACTGAAGCTTTCTTT.